This T cell receptor beta chain was sequenced during a study of blood T cell repertoires in COVID-19. Study-level information: T cells, B-cell-depleted T cells, or PBMCs provided the cDNA or gDNA that served as material.

The repertoire was sequenced with immunoSEQ multiplex PCR; TCRdb's copy has only in-frame clones and lacks some. The table has 240,000 or so clones, about four fifths seen once. The CDR3 runs 18 residues. J gave up 1 base and V 0 bases, and 11 bases lay outside the gene matches. CDR1 is SGHTA and CDR2 is FQGNSA in the germline V gene. Sequencing input: peripheral blood. This sequence originates from a woman aged 18-30 years with acute or convalescent COVID-19. The chain links TRBV7-2 to TRBJ1-2; 7 bases match TRBD1. CDR3 in DNA: TGTGCCAGCAGCTTAGCCAACCCGACAGGGCAACTTAACTATGGCTACACCTTC. This sequence encodes CASSLANPTGQLNYGYTF.